This entry features one T cell receptor beta chain sequence. Its antigen is undetermined. The CDR3 is 16 amino acids. Trimming took 0 bases from V and 3 from J, leaving 15 bases between them. Germline V gives CDR1 LGHNA, CDR2 YSLEER. The sample originates from a study of long-term antiretroviral therapy in people with HIV. Broader study findings: Increased diversity was seen after ART, yet it remained lower than in transplant donor controls. Pre-ART expanded clones dominated the repertoire at every time point. Whereas controls had wider CDR3 length ranges, HIV repertoires had narrower ones.

Runs used v3.0 of the immunoSEQ assay and were done at survey level. The target of sequencing was 40,000-50,000 T-cell genomes per sample. Assay used: immunoSEQ multiplex PCR; TCRdb lists only in-frame clones, some missing. The sample has about 36,000 clones, around three quarters seen once. This TCR came from a man aged 25 to 40 with HIV. The chain recombines TRBV4-3 with TRBJ2-7; D is perhaps TRBD1 or TRBD2 (5 bases each). Sequenced material: unsorted PBMCs, taken 3.4 years after starting antiretroviral therapy. CDR3 in amino acids: CASSQDPPGGGYEQYF. The CDR3 nucleotides are TGCGCCAGCAGCCAAGACCCCCCGGGTGGGGGCTACGAGCAGTACTTC.